The rows below give T cell receptor beta chains drawn from one sample of a study of blood T cells in healthy people across ages. A single record per CDR3 protein comes from TCRdb applying MiXCR to the 5' RACE reads. Counted here are about 570,000 distinct CDR3 sequences, 25% to 30% occurring once; the ten biggest clones make up under 20%. The sequenced material came from blood. These receptors all come from a woman in her 70s in good health. Each CDR3 is given with its conserved first and last residue. The order of the fields is J gene, clone size, D gene, V gene, CDR3 DNA, CDR3 protein. D genes are given only for firm matches. The listing skips clone size in some rows; elsewhere it reads once, few, many or a size class.

>TRBJ2-7|-|TRBD1|TRBV19
TGTGCCAGTAGTTCTTTAGGGGGGACAGGCCCCTACGAGCAGTACTTC
CASSSLGGTGPYEQYF
>TRBJ2-7|-|-|TRBV6-5
TGTGCCAGCAGTACAGTTTTCTACGAGCAGTACTTC
CASSTVFYEQYF
>TRBJ1-2|-|-|TRBV7-2
TGTGCCAGCAGCTTAAAGGGGACCTATGGCTACACCTTC
CASSLKGTYGYTF
>TRBJ2-5|-|-|TRBV12-3/TRBV12-4
TGTGCCAGCAGGACGGCGGGGTCCCAAGAGACCCAGTACTTC
CASRTAGSQETQYF
>TRBJ2-5|-|-|TRBV20-1
TGCAGTGGCCTGGGGGGTGTTAGTGAGTACTTC
CSGLGGVSEYF
>TRBJ2-3|-|-|TRBV29-1
TGCAGCGTTGACGATCACACAGATACGCAGTATTTT
CSVDDHTDTQYF
>TRBJ1-2|-|-|TRBV9
TGTGCCAGCAGCGTAGCTCACGGGACCCTAAACTATGGCTACACCTTC
CASSVAHGTLNYGYTF
>TRBJ2-5|few|TRBD2|TRBV6-6
TGTGCCAGCGTAATAGCGGGGGCTCGGGGAGAGACCCAGTACTTC
CASVIAGARGETQYF
>TRBJ1-1|-|-|TRBV25-1
TGTGCCAGCAGTGATCCAGGGGACCTGAACACTGAAGCTTTCTTT
CASSDPGDLNTEAFF
>TRBJ1-1|-|-|TRBV28
TGTGCCAGCTCCAGGGGACACGGGATAGCTTTCTTT
CASSRGHGIAFF
>TRBJ2-1|few|-|TRBV9
TGTGCCAGCAGCGTAGGTCACAGGTCCTCCTACAATGAGCAGTTCTTC
CASSVGHRSSYNEQFF
>TRBJ1-2|many|TRBD1|TRBV15
TGTGCCACCAGCACAGGACAGGACCTTGGCTACACCTTC
CATSTGQDLGYTF
>TRBJ2-1|few|-|TRBV4-3
TGCGCCAGCAGCCAAGATGAAGTGGGGCGTAATGAGCAGTTCTTC
CASSQDEVGRNEQFF
>TRBJ1-1|few|-|TRBV7-3
TGTGCCAGCAGCTTAAGGGGGGTAGGGATGAACACTGAAGCTTTCTTT
CASSLRGVGMNTEAFF
>TRBJ2-7|few|TRBD2|TRBV20-1
TGCAGTGCTATCGGGGGGGCCTACGAGCAGTACTTC
CSAIGGAYEQYF
>TRBJ1-5|-|-|TRBV20-1
TGCAGTGCTAGTCGGGGATATAGCAATCAGCCCCAGCATTTT
CSASRGYSNQPQHF
>TRBJ1-2|-|-|TRBV12-3/TRBV12-4
TGTGCCAGCAGCCCGAGGGAGGGCAGCTATGGCTACACCTTC
CASSPREGSYGYTF
>TRBJ2-1|-|-|TRBV29-1
TGCAGCGTTGAAGGAGGGGAAGGCTCCTACAATGAGCAGTTCTTC
CSVEGGEGSYNEQFF
>TRBJ1-5|few|TRBD1|TRBV7-2
TGTGCCAGCAGGTCACAGGGGGCGGGCAATCAGCCCCAGCATTTT
CASRSQGAGNQPQHF
>TRBJ1-1|few|TRBD1|TRBV27
TGTGCCAGCCGACAGGGGGGACAGGGAAGGACTGAAGCTTTCTTT
CASRQGGQGRTEAFF
>TRBJ1-1|-|-|TRBV27
TGTGCCAGCCGTCCCGTTGGGATAGTCACTGAAGCTTTCTTT
CASRPVGIVTEAFF
>TRBJ2-1|-|TRBD2|TRBV6-5
TGTGCCAGCAGTTACTCTCCAGCGGGGTCCTACAATGAGCAGTTCTTC
CASSYSPAGSYNEQFF
>TRBJ2-2|few|-|TRBV7-2
TGTGCCAGCAGCTTAGTCTCGAGGGGGGCTAACGGGGAGCTGTTTTTT
CASSLVSRGANGELFF
>TRBJ1-4|few|-|TRBV27
TGTGCCAGCAGTCAACCCGGGGCCAGAAATGAAGAACTGTTTTTT
CASSQPGARNEELFF
>TRBJ1-4|-|-|TRBV6-6
TGTGCCAGCAGTTCTCATGGTGAAAAACTGTTTTTT
CASSSHGEKLFF
>TRBJ1-4|-|-|TRBV12-3/TRBV12-4
TGTGCCAGCAGTTTGGGGTGGAGGGGTGAAAAACTGTTTTTT
CASSLGWRGEKLFF
>TRBJ1-3|many|-|TRBV7-2
TGTGCCAGCAGCTTAAGAACGATCCTTAGCGGAAACACCATATATTTT
CASSLRTILSGNTIYF
>TRBJ2-5|-|-|TRBV9
TGTGCCAGCAGCGTGCGAGGGTCCGCTCGATTCGAGACCCAGTACTTC
CASSVRGSARFETQYF
>TRBJ2-5|many|-|TRBV7-2
TGTGCCAGCAGCTCCGCCACAAGGGAGACCCAGTACTTC
CASSSATRETQYF
>TRBJ1-1|few|-|TRBV29-1
TGCAGCGGTCAGGGCGCGGCGAACACTGAAGCTTTCTTT
CSGQGAANTEAFF
>TRBJ1-3|few|TRBD1|TRBV5-6
TGTGCCAGCAGAGGACAGGGAGGTTTCTCTGGAAACACCATATATTTT
CASRGQGGFSGNTIYF
>TRBJ1-1|-|TRBD1|TRBV29-1
TGCAGCGTTACCAGACAGGGACAGAACACTGAAGCTTTCTTT
CSVTRQGQNTEAFF
>TRBJ1-6|few|-|TRBV18
TGTGCCAGCTCACCACAGGAGCGGCAACCCCTCCACTTT
CASSPQERQPLHF
>TRBJ2-1|few|-|TRBV11-3
TGTGCCAGCAGCTTGGGCAGGGCCTACAATGAGCAGTTCTTC
CASSLGRAYNEQFF
>TRBJ2-5|few|-|TRBV7-8
TGTGCCAGCAGCTTCTATGGGGATAAAGAGACCCAGTACTTC
CASSFYGDKETQYF
>TRBJ2-6|-|TRBD1|TRBV20-1
TGCAGTGCTAGTACAGGGGCCCTCTCCAATGGGGCCAACGTCCTGACTTTC
CSASTGALSNGANVLTF
>TRBJ1-2|few|-|TRBV29-1
TGCAGCGTTGGGGAGGTTGGCTACACCTTC
CSVGEVGYTF
>TRBJ2-7|-|-|TRBV7-9
TGTGCCAGCAGCTTAGCGCAGAGCAGGGGCGAGCAGTACTTC
CASSLAQSRGEQYF
>TRBJ2-7|-|TRBD1|TRBV7-9
TGTGCCAGCGGCGACAGGGGACAGGGCTCCTACGAGCAGTACTTC
CASGDRGQGSYEQYF
>TRBJ1-2|-|TRBD1|TRBV10-3
TGTGCCATCAGTGACGGGACAGGGGGTTTCGGCTACACCTTC
CAISDGTGGFGYTF
>TRBJ1-2|few|TRBD1|TRBV6-2/TRBV6-3
TGTGCCAGCAGTGCCCGGACAGGCTCCGCTCTATACTATGGCTACACCTTC
CASSARTGSALYYGYTF
>TRBJ1-2|-|-|TRBV20-1
TGCAGTGCTAGAGACAACGTCCTAGCTAACTATGGCTACACCTTC
CSARDNVLANYGYTF
>TRBJ2-4|few|-|TRBV27
TGTGCCAGCAGTTCCCTTGGGGCTGGGTTTACGTTAGCCAAAAACATTCAGTACTTC
CASSSLGAGFTLAKNIQYF
>TRBJ2-1|-|-|TRBV18
TGTGCCAGCTCCCCCGACATGGCAGGGAGGAATGAGCAGTTCTTC
CASSPDMAGRNEQFF
>TRBJ1-1|-|-|TRBV29-1
TGCAGCGTTGAACTCGTCTCAGGGATTACAGCTTTCTTT
CSVELVSGITAFF
>TRBJ2-2|-|-|TRBV7-2
TGTGCCACTGCTCCCGGGGAGCTGTTTTTT
CATAPGELFF
>TRBJ2-1|-|TRBD2|TRBV5-1
TGCGCCAGCAGCTTGGCCGCGGGGGGGGAACATGAGCAGTTCTTC
CASSLAAGGEHEQFF
>TRBJ2-5|few|TRBD1|TRBV19
TGTGCCAGTAGTCCCTGGACAGGTGAAGAGACCCAGTACTTC
CASSPWTGEETQYF
>TRBJ2-1|few|-|TRBV21-1
TGTGCCAGTTTCGGACTAGCGGGGGACGGACATGAGCAGTTCTTC
CASFGLAGDGHEQFF
>TRBJ1-3|few|-|TRBV6-5
TGTGCCAGCAGTTACCAAGTGAGCTCTGGAAACACCATATATTTT
CASSYQVSSGNTIYF
>TRBJ1-1|few|-|TRBV3-1
TGTGCCAGCAGCCAAGCGGCCGGGTTTATGAATGGGGGCACTGAAGCTTTCTTT
CASSQAAGFMNGGTEAFF
>TRBJ2-3|few|TRBD2|TRBV18
TGTGCCAGCTCACCTCTCAGCGGGGGACGGACAGATACGCAGTATTTT
CASSPLSGGRTDTQYF